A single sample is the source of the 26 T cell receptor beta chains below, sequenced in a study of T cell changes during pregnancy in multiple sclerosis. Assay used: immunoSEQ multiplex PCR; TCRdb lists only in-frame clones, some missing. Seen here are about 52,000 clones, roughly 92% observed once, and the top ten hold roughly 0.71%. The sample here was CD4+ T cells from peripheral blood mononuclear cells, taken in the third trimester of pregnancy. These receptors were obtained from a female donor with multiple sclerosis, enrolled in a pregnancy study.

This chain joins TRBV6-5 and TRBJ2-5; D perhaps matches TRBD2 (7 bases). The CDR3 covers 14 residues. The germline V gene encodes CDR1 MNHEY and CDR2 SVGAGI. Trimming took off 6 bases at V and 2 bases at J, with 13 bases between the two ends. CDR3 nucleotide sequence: TGTGCCAGCAGGCTTAGGGGGGGGCAAGAGACCCAGTACTTC. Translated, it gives CASRLRGGQETQYF.

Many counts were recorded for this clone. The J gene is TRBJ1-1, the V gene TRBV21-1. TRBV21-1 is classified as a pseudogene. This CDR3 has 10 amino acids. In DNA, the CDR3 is TGTGCCAGCAGACTCACGGAAGCTTTCTTT. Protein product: CASRLTEAFF.

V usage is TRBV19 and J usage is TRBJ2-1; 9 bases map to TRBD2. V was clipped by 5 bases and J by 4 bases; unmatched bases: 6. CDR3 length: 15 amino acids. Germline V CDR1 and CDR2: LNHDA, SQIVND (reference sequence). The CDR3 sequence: CASSFGRGGYNEQFF. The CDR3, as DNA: TGTGCCAGTAGTTTTGGGCGGGGGGGTTACAATGAGCAGTTCTTC.

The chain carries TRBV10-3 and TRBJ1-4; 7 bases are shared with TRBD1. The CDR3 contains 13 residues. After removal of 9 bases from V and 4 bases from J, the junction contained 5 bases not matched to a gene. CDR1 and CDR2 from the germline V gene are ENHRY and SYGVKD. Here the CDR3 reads CAIRDRSNEKLFF. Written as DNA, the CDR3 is TGTGCCATAAGGGACAGAAGTAATGAAAAACTGTTTTTT.

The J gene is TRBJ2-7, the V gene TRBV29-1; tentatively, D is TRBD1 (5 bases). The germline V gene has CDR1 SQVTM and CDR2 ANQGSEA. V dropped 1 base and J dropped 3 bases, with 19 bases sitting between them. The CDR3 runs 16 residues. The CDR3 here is CSVEGAPRGSNYEQYF. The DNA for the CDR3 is TGCAGCGTTGAAGGCGCCCCTAGGGGTTCCAACTACGAGCAGTACTTC.

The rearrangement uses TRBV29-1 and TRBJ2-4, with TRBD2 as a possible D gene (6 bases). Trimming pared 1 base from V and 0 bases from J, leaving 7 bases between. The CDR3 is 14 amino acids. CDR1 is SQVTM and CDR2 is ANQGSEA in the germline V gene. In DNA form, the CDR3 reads TGCAGCGTTGAAGGGGGGGTAGCCAAAAACATTCAGTACTTC. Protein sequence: CSVEGGVAKNIQYF. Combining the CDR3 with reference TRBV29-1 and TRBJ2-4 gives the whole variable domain SAVISQKPSRDICQRGTSLTIQCQVDSQVTMMFWYRQQPGQSLTLIATANQGSEATYESGFVIDKFPISRPNLTFSTLTVSNMSPEDSSIYLCSVEGGVAKNIQYFGAGTRLSVL.

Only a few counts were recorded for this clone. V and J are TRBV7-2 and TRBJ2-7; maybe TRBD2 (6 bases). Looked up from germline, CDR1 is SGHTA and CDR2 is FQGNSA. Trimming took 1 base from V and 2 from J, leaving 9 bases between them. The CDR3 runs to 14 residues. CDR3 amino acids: CASSLGWGAYEQYF. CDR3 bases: TGTGCCAGCAGCTTAGGGTGGGGGGCCTACGAGCAGTACTTC.

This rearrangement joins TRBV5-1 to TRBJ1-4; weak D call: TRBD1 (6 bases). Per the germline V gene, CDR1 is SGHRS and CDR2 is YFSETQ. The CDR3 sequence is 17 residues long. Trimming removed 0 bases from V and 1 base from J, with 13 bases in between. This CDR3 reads CASSLGGTGRTNEKLFF. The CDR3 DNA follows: TGCGCCAGCAGCTTGGGGGGAACAGGGAGAACTAATGAAAAACTGTTTTTT.

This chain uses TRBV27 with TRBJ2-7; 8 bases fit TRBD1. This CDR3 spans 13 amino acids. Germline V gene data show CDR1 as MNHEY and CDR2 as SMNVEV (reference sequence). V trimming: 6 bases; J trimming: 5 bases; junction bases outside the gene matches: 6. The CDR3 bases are TGTGCCAGCAGGAGACAGGGGTTTGACGAGCAGTACTTC. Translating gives CASRRQGFDEQYF.

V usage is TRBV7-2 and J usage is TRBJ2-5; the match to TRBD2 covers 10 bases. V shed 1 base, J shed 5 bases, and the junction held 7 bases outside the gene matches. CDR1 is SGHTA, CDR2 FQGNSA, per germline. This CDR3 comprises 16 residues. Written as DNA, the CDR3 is TGTGCCAGCAGCTTAGGGGGTAGCGGGGGGTGGGAGACCCAGTACTTC. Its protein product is CASSLGGSGGWETQYF. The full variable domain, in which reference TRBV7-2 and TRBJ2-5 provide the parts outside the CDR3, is GAGVSQSPSNKVTEKGKDVELRCDPISGHTALYWYRQSLGQGLEFLIYFQGNSAPDKSGLPSDRFSAERTGGSVSTLTIQRTQQEDSAVYLCASSLGGSGGWETQYFGPGTRLLVL.

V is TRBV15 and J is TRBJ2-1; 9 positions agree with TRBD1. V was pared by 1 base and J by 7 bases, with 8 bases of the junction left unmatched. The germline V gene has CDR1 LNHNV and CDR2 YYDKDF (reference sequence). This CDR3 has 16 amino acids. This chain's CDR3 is CATSRGGTGKWNEQFF. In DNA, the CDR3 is TGTGCCACCAGCAGAGGCGGGACAGGGAAGTGGAATGAGCAGTTCTTC.

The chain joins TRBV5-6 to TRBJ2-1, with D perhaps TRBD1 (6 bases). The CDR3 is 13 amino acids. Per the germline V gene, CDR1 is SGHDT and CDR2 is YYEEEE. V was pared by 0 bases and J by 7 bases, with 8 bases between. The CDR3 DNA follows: TGTGCCAGCAGCTTGGGGGGGCAGAATGAGCAGTTCTTC. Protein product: CASSLGGQNEQFF. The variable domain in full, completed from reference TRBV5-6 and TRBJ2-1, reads DAGVTQSPTHLIKTRGQQVTLRCSPKSGHDTVSWYQQALGQGPQFIFQYYEEEERQRGNFPDRFSGHQFPNYSSELNVNALLLGDSALYLCASSLGGQNEQFFGPGTRLTVL.

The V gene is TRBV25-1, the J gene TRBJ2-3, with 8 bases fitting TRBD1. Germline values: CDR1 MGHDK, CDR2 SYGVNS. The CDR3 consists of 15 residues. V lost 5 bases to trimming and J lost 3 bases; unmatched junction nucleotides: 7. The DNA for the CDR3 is TGTGCCAGCAGTACCAGGGGGCTTAGAACAGATACGCAGTATTTT. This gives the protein CASSTRGLRTDTQYF.

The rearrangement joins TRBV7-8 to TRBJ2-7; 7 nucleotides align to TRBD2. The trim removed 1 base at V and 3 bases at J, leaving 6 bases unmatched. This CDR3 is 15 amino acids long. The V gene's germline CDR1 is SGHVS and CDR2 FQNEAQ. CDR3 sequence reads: CASSLEWGGNYEQYF. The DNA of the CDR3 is TGTGCCAGCAGCTTAGAGTGGGGGGGAAACTACGAGCAGTACTTC.

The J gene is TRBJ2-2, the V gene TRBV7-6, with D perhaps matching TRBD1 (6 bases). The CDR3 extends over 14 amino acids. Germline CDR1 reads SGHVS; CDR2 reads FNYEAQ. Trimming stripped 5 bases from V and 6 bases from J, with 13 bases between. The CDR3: CASSGYRAAGELFF. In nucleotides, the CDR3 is TGTGCCAGCAGCGGTTACAGGGCGGCCGGGGAGCTGTTTTTT. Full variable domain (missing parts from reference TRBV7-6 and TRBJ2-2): GAGVSQSPRYKVTKRGQDVALRCDPISGHVSLYWYRQALGQGPEFLTYFNYEAQQDKSGLPNDRFSAERPEGSISTLTIQRTEQRDSAMYRCASSGYRAAGELFFGEGSRLTVL.

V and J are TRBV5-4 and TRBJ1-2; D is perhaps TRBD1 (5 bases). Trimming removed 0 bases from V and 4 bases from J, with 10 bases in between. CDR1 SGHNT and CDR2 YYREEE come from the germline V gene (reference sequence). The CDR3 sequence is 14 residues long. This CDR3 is CASSLVSGSYGYTF. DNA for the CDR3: TGTGCCAGCAGCTTGGTGTCAGGGTCCTATGGCTACACCTTC.

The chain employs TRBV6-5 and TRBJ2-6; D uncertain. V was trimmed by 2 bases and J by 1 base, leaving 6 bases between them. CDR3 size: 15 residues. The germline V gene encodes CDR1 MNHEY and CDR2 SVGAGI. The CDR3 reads CASSYGQSGANVLTF. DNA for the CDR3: TGTGCCAGCAGTTACGGGCAGTCTGGGGCCAACGTCCTGACTTTC.

The CDR3 spells CASSRDYSYEQYF. CDR3 nucleotides: TGCGCCAGCAGCCGGGACTACTCCTACGAGCAGTACTTC. The rearrangement links TRBV5-1 to TRBJ2-7; 7 bases align to TRBD2. The length of the CDR3 is 13 residues. In germline, CDR1 is SGHRS, CDR2 YFSETQ. The junction had 1 base not matched to a gene; V was cut back by 4 bases and J by 0 bases.

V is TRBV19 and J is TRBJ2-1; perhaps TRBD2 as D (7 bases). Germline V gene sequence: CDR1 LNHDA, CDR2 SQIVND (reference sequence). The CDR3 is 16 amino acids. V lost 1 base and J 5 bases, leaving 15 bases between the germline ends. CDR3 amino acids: CASSIGGGGRNNEQFF. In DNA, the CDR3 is TGTGCCAGTAGTATAGGAGGGGGGGGGCGGAACAATGAGCAGTTCTTC.

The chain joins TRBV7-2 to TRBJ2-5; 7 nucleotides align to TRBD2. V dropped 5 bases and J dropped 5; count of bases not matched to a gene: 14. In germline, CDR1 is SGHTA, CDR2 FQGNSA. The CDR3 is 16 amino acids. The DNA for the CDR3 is TGTGCCAGCAGCCATCCCCTGGGGGGGGAGCCGGAGACCCAGTACTTC. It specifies CASSHPLGGEPETQYF.

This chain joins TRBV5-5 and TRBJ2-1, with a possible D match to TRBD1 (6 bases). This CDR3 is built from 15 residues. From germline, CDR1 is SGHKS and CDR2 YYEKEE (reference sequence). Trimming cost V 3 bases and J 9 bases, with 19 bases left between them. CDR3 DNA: TGTGCCAGCAGCTGGGGATTAACAGGGTTCGGTGAGCAGTTCTTC. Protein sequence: CASSWGLTGFGEQFF.

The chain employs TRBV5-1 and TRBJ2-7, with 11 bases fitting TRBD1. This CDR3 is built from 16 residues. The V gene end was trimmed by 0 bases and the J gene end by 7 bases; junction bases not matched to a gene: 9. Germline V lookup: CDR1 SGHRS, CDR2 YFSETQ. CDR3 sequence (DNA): TGCGCCAGCAGCTTGGCCACAGGACAGGGGGCGAGAGAGCAGTACTTC. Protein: CASSLATGQGAREQYF.

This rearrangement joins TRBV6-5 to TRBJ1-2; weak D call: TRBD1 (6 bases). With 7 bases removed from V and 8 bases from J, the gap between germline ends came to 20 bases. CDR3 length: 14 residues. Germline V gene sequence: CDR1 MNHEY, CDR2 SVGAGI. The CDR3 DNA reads TGTGCCAGCACCACCCGAGGGGGGGCAGGAGGCTACACCTTC. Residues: CASTTRGGAGGYTF.

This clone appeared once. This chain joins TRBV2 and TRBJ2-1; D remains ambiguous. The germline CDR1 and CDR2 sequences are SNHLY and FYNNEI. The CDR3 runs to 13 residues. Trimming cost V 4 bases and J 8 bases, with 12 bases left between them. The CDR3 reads CASSARNTHEQFF. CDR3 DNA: TGTGCCAGCAGTGCTAGAAACACCCATGAGCAGTTCTTC.

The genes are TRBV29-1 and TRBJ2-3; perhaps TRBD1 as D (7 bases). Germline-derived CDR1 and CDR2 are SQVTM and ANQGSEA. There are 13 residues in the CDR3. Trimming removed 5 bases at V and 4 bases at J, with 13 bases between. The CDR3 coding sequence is TGCAGCGTTCTTAGCGGACAGGCAGATACGCAGTATTTT. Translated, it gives CSVLSGQADTQYF.

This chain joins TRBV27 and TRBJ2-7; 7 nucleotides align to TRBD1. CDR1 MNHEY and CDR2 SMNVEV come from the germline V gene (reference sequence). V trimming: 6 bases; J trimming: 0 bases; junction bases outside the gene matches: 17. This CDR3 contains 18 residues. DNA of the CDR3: TGTGCCAGCAGGAAACCGGGACAGACCGGGGCCAGCTCCTACGAGCAGTACTTC. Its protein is CASRKPGQTGASSYEQYF.